Below, 4 T cell receptor beta chains from the same sample are listed, as sequenced in a study of blood T cells in healthy people across ages. It was with a sample-barcoded 5' primer and a J-beta primer mix that a second PCR of roughly 7 to 12 cycles was run. MiXCR, run by TCRdb on the 5' RACE reads, gives a single entry per CDR3 protein. The sample comprises 700,000 or so distinct CDR3 sequences, over 40% of which are singletons, and around 30% rests with the top ten. What was sequenced was blood. The source is a man older than 75 in good health.

With respect to this clonotype: With a much larger clone just one base away, this may be a read error. This chain links TRBV4-2 with TRBJ2-1, with 15 bases identical to TRBD2. The tail of the sequence fits TRBJ2-7 better, so the J call may be wrong. The germline gives CDR1 LGHNA, CDR2 YNFKEQ. CDR3 size: 18 residues. CDR3 protein: CASSPGPGTSGRSNEQYF. In nucleotides, the CDR3 is TGTGCCAGCAGCCCGGGACCAGGGACTAGCGGGAGGTCGAATGAGCAGTACTTC.

The V and J genes are TRBV7-9 and TRBJ1-4; D ambiguous. CDR3 length: 14 amino acids. V was clipped by 9 bases and J by 4 bases, with 15 bases between them. Per germline, CDR1 SEHNR and CDR2 FQNEAQ (reference sequence). As DNA, the CDR3 is TGTGCCAGTAGCCAGACCGTATTTAATGAAAAACTGTTTTTT. It is translated as CASSQTVFNEKLFF. The full variable domain, in which reference TRBV7-9 and TRBJ1-4 provide the parts outside the CDR3, is DTGVSQNPRHKITKRGQNVTFRCDPISEHNRLYWYRQTLGQGPEFLTYFQNEAQLEKSRLLSDRFSAERPKGSFSTLEIQRTEQGDSAMYLCASSQTVFNEKLFFGSGTQLSVL.

This clonotype has a count of ten or more. V gene TRBV28 combines with J gene TRBJ2-3; 10 bases line up with TRBD1. TRBJ2-5 explains the end of the DNA better; the J call may be wrong. This CDR3 is built from 14 residues. Germline assignment: CDR1 MDHEN and CDR2 SYDVKM. Here the CDR3 reads CASSLRTGGGTQYF. The CDR3 nucleotides read TGTGCCAGCAGTTTAAGGACAGGGGGAGGGACCCAGTACTTC.

The rearrangement joins TRBV28 to TRBJ1-1, with unresolved D. Germline-derived CDR1 and CDR2 are MDHEN and SYDVKM. The CDR3 has 12 amino acids. Trimming left V 6 bases short and J 7 bases short, with 12 bases between. The CDR3 DNA sequence: TGTGCCAGCAGACGACAACGGGGTGAAGCTTTCTTT. The encoded protein is CASRRQRGEAFF.